The rows below give T cell receptor beta chains drawn from one sample of a study of blood T cell repertoires in COVID-19. The method was immunoSEQ multiplex PCR; TCRdb's version includes in-frame clones alone and lacks a portion of them. In the table there are approximately 230,000 clones, approximately 90% of which are singletons. The source material was peripheral blood. Every receptor here comes from a man aged 25-45 years who had recovered from COVID-19. CDR3s leave out the opening cysteine and the closing phenylalanine or tryptophan. A D gene is named only where the DNA matches it firmly.

J: TRBJ1-2; V: TRBV5-1; D: TRBD1; CDR3: ASSLGQGEGYT
J: TRBJ2-1; V: TRBV11-2; D: NA; CDR3: ASRFFSGRAYNEQF
J: TRBJ1-2; V: TRBV25-1; D: TRBD1; CDR3: ASSPRTGDGYGYT
J: TRBJ2-3; V: TRBV7-8; D: TRBD2; CDR3: ASSSLADTDTQY
J: TRBJ1-2; V: TRBV30; D: NA; CDR3: AWSVWNRAVGYT
J: TRBJ2-1; V: TRBV6-2/TRBV6-3; D: TRBD2; CDR3: ASSWAPVTSASSYNEQF
J: TRBJ1-2; V: TRBV7-2; D: TRBD1; CDR3: ASSSGQEWAGYT
J: TRBJ1-1; V: TRBV5-1; D: NA; CDR3: ASSLGGGRGNTEAF
J: TRBJ1-5; V: TRBV18; D: NA; CDR3: ASSPGAMGNQPQH
J: TRBJ2-5; V: TRBV10-2; D: NA; CDR3: ASSENLGAAEETQY
J: TRBJ2-3; V: TRBV5-5; D: NA; CDR3: ASSLADWVADTQY
J: TRBJ1-5; V: TRBV30; D: TRBD1; CDR3: AFSTGTVNQPQH
J: TRBJ1-2; V: TRBV5-4; D: NA; CDR3: ASSVGGGYGYT
J: TRBJ2-1; V: TRBV10-2; D: TRBD2; CDR3: ASSDLRGGWNEQF
J: TRBJ2-1; V: TRBV7-6; D: TRBD2; CDR3: ASSRGASGYNEQF
J: TRBJ2-5; V: TRBV18; D: NA; CDR3: ASSSSSRTQETQY